This T cell receptor beta chain was sequenced in a study of shared clonotypes between healthy human individuals. It was across several immunoSEQ plates that each subset's genomic DNA was evenly split. The table came from immunoSEQ multiplex PCR; TCRdb's copy has only in-frame clones and leaves some out. The sample has more than 2 million clones; roughly 94% are singletons. The CDR3 is 14 residues long. Germline V lookup: CDR1 MNHNS, CDR2 SASEGT. Deletions cut 5 bases from V and 4 bases from J, with 11 bases between. Each donor was a Caucasian adult residing in Nashville, Tennessee. The receptor comes from a man in his late teens or twenties in good health. Specimen: naive CD4+ T cells sorted from blood. Regarding subset: CD45RA+ positively selected. The V gene is TRBV6-1, the J gene TRBJ1-4; D unclear. CDR3 nucleotide sequence: TGTGCCAGCAGTACCGGGGAGATTAATGAAAAACTGTTTTTT. Encoded protein: CASSTGEINEKLFF.